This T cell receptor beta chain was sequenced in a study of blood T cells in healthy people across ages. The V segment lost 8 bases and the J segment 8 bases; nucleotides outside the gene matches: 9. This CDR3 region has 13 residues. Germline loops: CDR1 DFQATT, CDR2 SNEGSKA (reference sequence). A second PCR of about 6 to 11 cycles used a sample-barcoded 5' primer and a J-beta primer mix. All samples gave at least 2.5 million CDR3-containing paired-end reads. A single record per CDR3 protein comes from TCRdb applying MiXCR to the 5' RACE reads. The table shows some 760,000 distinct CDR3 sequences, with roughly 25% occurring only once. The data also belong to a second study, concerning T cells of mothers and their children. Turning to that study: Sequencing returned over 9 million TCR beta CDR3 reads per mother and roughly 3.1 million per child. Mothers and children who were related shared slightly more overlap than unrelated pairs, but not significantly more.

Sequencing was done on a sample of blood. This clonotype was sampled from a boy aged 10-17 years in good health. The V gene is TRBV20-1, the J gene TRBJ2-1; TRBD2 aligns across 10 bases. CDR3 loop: CSLARTSGYEQFF. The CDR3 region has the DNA TGCAGTCTCGCCCGGACTAGCGGCTATGAGCAGTTCTTC.